This TCR beta chain stems from a study of beta chain features in type 1 diabetes. Study-level results: There was a moderate but significant shortening of TCRB CDR3s in all four CD4+ subsets of Type 1 diabetes patients. For patients and controls alike, PCR might favor shorter templates to the same degree. Within patients, naive, central memory and Treg TCRB repertoires seemed more similar than within healthy donors. VDJ junctions from type 1 diabetes patients carried fewer insertions and larger deletions.

Sorting of CD4+ naive, central memory, regulatory and stem cell-like memory cells was performed via CD45RO/CCR7/CD25/CD127/CD95/CD27. Comment on this clone: The target antigen is unknown.

With V trimmed by 1 base and J by 4 bases, 7 bases remained unmatched. Germline V lookup: CDR1 MGHRA, CDR2 YSYEKL. This CDR3 comprises 17 residues. cDNA synthesis used the whole RNA isolate, giving expressed TCRB sequences. Profiling relied on immunoSEQ multiplex PCR, and the TCRdb table lists in-frame clones only, not all of them. The data show 300,000 to 350,000 clones, approximately 10% seen once. The receptor was derived from a man aged 25 to 40 with type 1 diabetes. The sequencing input was central memory CD4+ T cells from blood. The V call is TRBV4-1, the J call TRBJ1-3, with 10 bases aligning to TRBD1. CDR3 sequence reads: CASSQGTGGTAGNTIYF. The CDR3 DNA is TGCGCCAGCAGCCAAGGGACAGGGGGAACTGCCGGAAACACCATATATTTT.